Below, one T cell receptor (beta chain) is given with its context. Its antigen is unidentified. Germline CDR1 is MNHNY and CDR2 is SVGAGI (reference sequence). The CDR3 has 14 residues. Trimming removed 2 bases from V and 4 bases from J, with 8 bases in between. This sample stems from a study of T cell responses to AZD1222 COVID-19 vaccine. The protocol was immunoSEQ multiplex PCR, while the TCRdb copy is restricted to in-frame clones and leaves out a portion. The table includes about 180,000 clones, 88% detected once. The study's findings and limits: CD4 TCRs linked to vaccination spanned spike, dominating at 160-218 and 743-854. Reports indicate that nearly half of spike-specific TCRs are directed at unmutated variant regions. The sample set comprised mostly white British donors with more females, and clonal diversity was possibly underestimated.

The genes are TRBV6-6 and TRBJ2-2; no firm D call. The source of this sequence is an adult who received the AZD1222 COVID-19 vaccine. The specimen was peripheral blood, collected 28 days after the second AZD1222 dose. The chain's CDR3 is CASSYDRSTGELFF. CDR3 DNA: TGTGCCAGCAGTTACGACCGGAGCACCGGGGAGCTGTTTTTT.